This record covers a single T cell receptor (beta chain). The entry originates in a study of brain T cells in children with intractable seizures. Time point indicated: blood from clinic visit 5 months post-surgery; TSC patient then seizure free. The protocol was immunoSEQ multiplex PCR, while the TCRdb copy is restricted to in-frame clones and leaves out a portion. Among 340,000 or so clones listed, roughly 93% were seen once. Trimming shortened V by 6 bases and J by 0 bases, and 15 bases separated the two germline ends. Germline values: CDR1 ENHRY, CDR2 SYGVKD. This CDR3 has 16 amino acids. The origin of this receptor is a boy younger than two with tuberous sclerosis and intractable seizures. The V and J genes are TRBV10-3 and TRBJ1-5; a possible D gene is TRBD1 (6 bases). This specimen consisted of peripheral blood, obtained around 5 months after surgery. This CDR3 reads CAISAEPTGSNQPQHF. The DNA for the CDR3 is TGTGCCATCAGCGCAGAACCGACAGGTAGCAATCAGCCCCAGCATTTT.